This TCR beta chain came from a study of Ad26.COV2.S vaccination and SARS-CoV-2 variants. In the study overall: The donor was enrolled in the Ad26.COV2.S arm of the COV1001 trial. Findings of the study overall: Considerable breadth of spike-specific CD8+ and CD4+ T cell responses has reportedly been documented following vaccination. Participants given vaccine showed non-spike TCR breadth similar to that of placebo recipients.

Of note for this clone: Its matching antigen is unknown.

Treatment meaning: 19 received Ad26.COV2.S at low or high dose, single or two shots; roughly 5 received placebo; per-sample allocation not given. Sampling happened 63 days after the first vaccine or placebo injection. Only in-frame clones appear in the TCRdb table, and some are missing; sequencing was by immunoSEQ multiplex PCR. Of approximately 300,000 clones listed, roughly 84% are singletons. The sequenced sample was peripheral blood, obtained in a trial of Ad26.COV2.S vaccine versus placebo. The TCR originated in a person between 18 and 59 years old who received the Ad26.COV2.S COVID-19 vaccine or a placebo.

The CDR3 sequence is CASSLQGRVDYGYTF. CDR3 nucleotide sequence: TGTGCCAGCAGCCTTCAAGGCAGGGTAGACTATGGCTACACCTTC. V gene TRBV3-1 (or the pseudogene TRBV3-2) combines with J gene TRBJ1-2; the D gene is possibly TRBD1 (5 bases). CDR1 LGHDT and CDR2 YNNKEL come from the germline V gene (reference sequence). V lost 4 bases, J lost 3 bases, and 15 bases lay in between. This CDR3 comprises 15 residues.